Listed here are 3 T cell receptor beta chains from one sample, sequenced in a study of Graves' ophthalmopathy and Graves' hyperthyroidism. The sequenced template was RNA, covering the TCR beta CDR3 region. An initial RT-PCR round employing HTBI primers preceded a second-round multiplex PCR. TCRdb itself ran the multiplex PCR reads through MiXCR, one entry per CDR3 protein. The sample yields some 200,000 distinct CDR3 sequences, less than 30% seen once. Sequenced input: peripheral blood. These receptors were obtained from a man aged 50 to 60 with Graves' ophthalmopathy.

This clonotype was detected many times. V gene TRBV29-1 combines with J gene TRBJ1-3; a weak D match, TRBD1 (6 bases). V was shortened by 3 bases and J by 7 bases, with 10 bases between the two germline ends. Germline assignment: CDR1 SQVTM and CDR2 ANQGSEA. This CDR3 spans 12 amino acids. CDR3 sequence (DNA): TGCAGCGTTGATTCAGGGGTTAACACCATATATTTT. Its protein product is CSVDSGVNTIYF.

The chain recombines TRBV15 with TRBJ2-5; 8 nucleotides align to TRBD1. V lost 5 bases to trimming and J lost 5 bases; unmatched junction nucleotides: 10. The germline gives CDR1 LNHNV, CDR2 YYDKDF (reference sequence). The CDR3 consists of 15 residues. The CDR3 sequence is CATSGGQGEVETQYF. Written as DNA, the CDR3 is TGTGCCACCAGCGGTGGACAGGGTGAGGTGGAGACCCAGTACTTC.

At least ten counts were recorded for this clonotype. The chain is built from TRBV14 and TRBJ2-7; D not resolved. The germline V and J ends were trimmed by 0 bases and 4 bases, with 4 bases remaining between them. Germline loops: CDR1 SGHDN, CDR2 FVKESK. The length of the CDR3 is 12 residues. CDR3 region: CASSQDSYEQYF. The CDR3, as DNA: TGTGCCAGCAGCCAAGACAGTTACGAGCAGTACTTC.